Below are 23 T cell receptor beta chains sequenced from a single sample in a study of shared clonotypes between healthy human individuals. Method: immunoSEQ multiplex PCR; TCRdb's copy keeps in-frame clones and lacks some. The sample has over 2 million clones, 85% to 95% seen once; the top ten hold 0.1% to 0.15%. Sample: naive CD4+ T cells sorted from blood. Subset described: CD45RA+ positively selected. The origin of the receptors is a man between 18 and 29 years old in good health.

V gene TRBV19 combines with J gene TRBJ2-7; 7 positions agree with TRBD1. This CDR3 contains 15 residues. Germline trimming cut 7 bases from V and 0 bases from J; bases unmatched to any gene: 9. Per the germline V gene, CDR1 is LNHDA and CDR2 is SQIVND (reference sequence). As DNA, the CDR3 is TGTGCCAGTAAGGGGGCCTGGCCGAGCTCCTACGAGCAGTACTTC. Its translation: CASKGAWPSSYEQYF.

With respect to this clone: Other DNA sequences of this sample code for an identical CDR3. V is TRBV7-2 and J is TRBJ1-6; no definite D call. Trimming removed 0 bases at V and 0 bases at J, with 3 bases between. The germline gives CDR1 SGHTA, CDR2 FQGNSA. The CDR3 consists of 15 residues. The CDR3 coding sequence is TGTGCCAGCAGCTTAGCAAGCTCCTATAATTCACCCCTCCACTTT. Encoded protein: CASSLASSYNSPLHF.

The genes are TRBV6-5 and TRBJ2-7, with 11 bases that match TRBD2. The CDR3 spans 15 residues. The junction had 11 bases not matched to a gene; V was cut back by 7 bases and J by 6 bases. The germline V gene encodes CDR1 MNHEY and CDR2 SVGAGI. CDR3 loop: CASNRLAGTVGEQYF. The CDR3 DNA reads TGTGCCAGCAACAGACTAGCGGGGACTGTGGGCGAGCAGTACTTC.

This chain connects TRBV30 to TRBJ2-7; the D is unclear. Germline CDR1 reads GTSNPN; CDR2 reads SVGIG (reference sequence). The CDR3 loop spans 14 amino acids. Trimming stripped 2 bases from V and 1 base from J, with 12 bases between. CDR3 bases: TGTGCCTGGAGTCCCCCACAGATTTCCTACGAGCAGTACTTC. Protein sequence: CAWSPPQISYEQYF.

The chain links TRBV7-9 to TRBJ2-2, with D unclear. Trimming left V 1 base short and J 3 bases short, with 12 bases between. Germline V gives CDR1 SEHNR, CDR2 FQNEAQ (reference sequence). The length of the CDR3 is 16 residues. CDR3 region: CASSLETVFDTGELFF. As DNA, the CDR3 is TGTGCCAGCAGCTTAGAAACGGTTTTTGACACCGGGGAGCTGTTTTTT.

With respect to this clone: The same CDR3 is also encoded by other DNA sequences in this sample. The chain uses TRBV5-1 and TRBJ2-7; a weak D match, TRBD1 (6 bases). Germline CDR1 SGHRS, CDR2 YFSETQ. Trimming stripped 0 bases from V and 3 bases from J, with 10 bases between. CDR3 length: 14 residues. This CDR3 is CASSLAQGGYEQYF. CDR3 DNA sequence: TGCGCCAGCAGCTTGGCACAGGGTGGCTACGAGCAGTACTTC.

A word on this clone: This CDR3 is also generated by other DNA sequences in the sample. CDR3 in DNA: TGTGCCAGCAGCTTAGGGCAGACTCAGCCCCAGCATTTT. Its translation is CASSLGQTQPQHF. The chain has TRBV11-2 and TRBJ1-5, with D unresolved. The germline V and J ends were trimmed by 1 base and 6 bases, with 7 bases remaining between them. The CDR3 contains 13 residues. Germline loops: CDR1 SGHAT, CDR2 FQNNGV.

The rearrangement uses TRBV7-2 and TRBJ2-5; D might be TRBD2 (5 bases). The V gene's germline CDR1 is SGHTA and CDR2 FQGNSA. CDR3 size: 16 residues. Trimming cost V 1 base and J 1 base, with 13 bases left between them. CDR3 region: CASSLVGRRGQETQYF. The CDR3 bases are TGTGCCAGCAGCTTAGTAGGGAGACGGGGCCAAGAGACCCAGTACTTC.

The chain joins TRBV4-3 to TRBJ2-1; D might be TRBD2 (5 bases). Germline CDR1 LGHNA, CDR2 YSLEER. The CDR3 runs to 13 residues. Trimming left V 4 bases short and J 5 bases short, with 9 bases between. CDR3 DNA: TGCGCCAGCAGCCTCGGGGAGAACAATGAGCAGTTCTTC. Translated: CASSLGENNEQFF.

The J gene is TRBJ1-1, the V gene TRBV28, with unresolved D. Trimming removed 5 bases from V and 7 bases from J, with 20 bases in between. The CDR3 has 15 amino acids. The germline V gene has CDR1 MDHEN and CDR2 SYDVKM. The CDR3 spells CASSPPRGGPFEAFF. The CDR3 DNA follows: TGTGCCAGCAGTCCCCCCAGAGGAGGGCCGTTTGAAGCTTTCTTT.

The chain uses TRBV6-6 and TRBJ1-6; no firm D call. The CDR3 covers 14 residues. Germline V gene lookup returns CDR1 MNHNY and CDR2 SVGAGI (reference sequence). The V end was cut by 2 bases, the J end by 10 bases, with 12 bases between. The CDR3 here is CASSYLGEGSPLHF. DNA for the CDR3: TGTGCCAGCAGTTACCTCGGGGAAGGATCACCCCTCCACTTT.

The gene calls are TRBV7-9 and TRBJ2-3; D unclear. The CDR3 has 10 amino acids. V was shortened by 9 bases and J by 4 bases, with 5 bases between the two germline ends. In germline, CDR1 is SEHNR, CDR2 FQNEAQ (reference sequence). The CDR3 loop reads CASRPDTQYF. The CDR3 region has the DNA TGTGCCAGTCGACCAGATACGCAGTATTTT.

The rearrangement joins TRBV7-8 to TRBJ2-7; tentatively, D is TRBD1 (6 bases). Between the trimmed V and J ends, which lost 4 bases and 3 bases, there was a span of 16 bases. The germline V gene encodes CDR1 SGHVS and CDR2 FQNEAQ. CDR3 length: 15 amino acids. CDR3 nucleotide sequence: TGTGCCAGCAGCTACGTGCAGGGGCTCATCTACGAGCAGTACTTC. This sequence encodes CASSYVQGLIYEQYF.

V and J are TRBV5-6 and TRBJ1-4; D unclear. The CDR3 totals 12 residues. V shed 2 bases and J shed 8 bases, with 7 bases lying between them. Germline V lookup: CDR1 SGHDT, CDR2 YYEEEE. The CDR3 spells CASSFSDEKLFF. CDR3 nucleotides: TGTGCCAGCAGCTTTTCCGACGAAAAACTGTTTTTT.

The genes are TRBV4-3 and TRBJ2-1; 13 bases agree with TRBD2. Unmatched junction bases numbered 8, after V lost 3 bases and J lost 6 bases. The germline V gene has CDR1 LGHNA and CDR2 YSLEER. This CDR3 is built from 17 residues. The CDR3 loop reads CASSQGLAGPASNEQFF. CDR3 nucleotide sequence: TGCGCCAGCAGCCAGGGACTAGCGGGACCGGCGAGCAATGAGCAGTTCTTC.

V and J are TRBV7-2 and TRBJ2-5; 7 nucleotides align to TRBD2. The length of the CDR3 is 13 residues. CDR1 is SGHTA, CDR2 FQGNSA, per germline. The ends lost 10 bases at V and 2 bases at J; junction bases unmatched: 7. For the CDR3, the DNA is TGTGCCACGACTAGCCACAGTCAAGAGACCCAGTACTTC. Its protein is CATTSHSQETQYF. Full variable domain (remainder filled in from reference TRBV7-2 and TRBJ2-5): GAGVSQSPSNKVTEKGKDVELRCDPISGHTALYWYRQSLGQGLEFLIYFQGNSAPDKSGLPSDRFSAERTGGSVSTLTIQRTQQEDSAVYLCATTSHSQETQYFGPGTRLLVL.

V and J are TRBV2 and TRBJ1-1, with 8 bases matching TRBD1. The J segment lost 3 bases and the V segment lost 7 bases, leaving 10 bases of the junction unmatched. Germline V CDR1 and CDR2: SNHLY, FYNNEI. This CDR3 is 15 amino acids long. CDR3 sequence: CASNRDRMRDTEAFF. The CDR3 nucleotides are TGTGCCAGCAATCGGGACAGGATGAGGGACACTGAAGCTTTCTTT.

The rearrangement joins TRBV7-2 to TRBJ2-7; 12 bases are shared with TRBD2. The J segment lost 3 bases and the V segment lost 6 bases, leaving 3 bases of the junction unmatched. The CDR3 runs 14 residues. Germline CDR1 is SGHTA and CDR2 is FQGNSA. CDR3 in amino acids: CASRMTSGSYEQYF. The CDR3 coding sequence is TGTGCCAGCAGAATGACTAGCGGGAGCTACGAGCAGTACTTC.

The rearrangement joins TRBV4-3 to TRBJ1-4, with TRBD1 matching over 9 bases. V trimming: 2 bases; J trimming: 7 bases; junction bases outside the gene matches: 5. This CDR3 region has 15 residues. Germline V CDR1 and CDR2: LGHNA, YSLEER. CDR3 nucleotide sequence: TGCGCCAGCAGCCAAACAGGGGGCGCGACTGAAAAACTGTTTTTT. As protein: CASSQTGGATEKLFF.

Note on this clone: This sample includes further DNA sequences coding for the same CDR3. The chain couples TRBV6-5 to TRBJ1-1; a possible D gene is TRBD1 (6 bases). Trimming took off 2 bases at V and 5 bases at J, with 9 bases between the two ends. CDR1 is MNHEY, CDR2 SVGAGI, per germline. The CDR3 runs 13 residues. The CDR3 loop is CASSYGGWTEAFF. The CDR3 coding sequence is TGTGCCAGCAGTTACGGGGGCTGGACTGAAGCTTTCTTT.

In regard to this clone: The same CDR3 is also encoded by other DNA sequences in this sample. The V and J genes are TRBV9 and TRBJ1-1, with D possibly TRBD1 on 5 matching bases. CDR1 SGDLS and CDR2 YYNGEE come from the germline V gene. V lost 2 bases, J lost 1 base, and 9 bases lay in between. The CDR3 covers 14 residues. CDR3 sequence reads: CASSVGPRNTEAFF. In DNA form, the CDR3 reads TGTGCCAGCAGCGTGGGACCGAGGAACACTGAAGCTTTCTTT.

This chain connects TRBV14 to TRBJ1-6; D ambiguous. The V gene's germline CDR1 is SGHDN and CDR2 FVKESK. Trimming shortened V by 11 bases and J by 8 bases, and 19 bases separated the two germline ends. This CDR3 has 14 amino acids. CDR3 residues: CASRESGIHSPLHF. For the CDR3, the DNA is TGTGCCTCGCGGGAGTCGGGAATCCATTCACCCCTCCACTTT.

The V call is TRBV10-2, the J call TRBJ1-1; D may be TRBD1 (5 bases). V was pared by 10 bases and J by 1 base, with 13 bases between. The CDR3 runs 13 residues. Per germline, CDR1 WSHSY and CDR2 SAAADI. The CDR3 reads CATQGQANTEAFF. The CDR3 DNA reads TGCGCCACCCAAGGACAAGCGAACACTGAAGCTTTCTTT.